Described below is a single T cell receptor beta chain sequence and its context. As yet, its antigen is unknown. This specimen includes other DNA sequences encoding the same CDR3. Germline values: CDR1 SGHRS, CDR2 YFSETQ. The CDR3 is made up of 15 amino acids. V lost 4 bases to trimming and J lost 1 base, with 13 bases between them. Every immunoSEQ plate was one replicate of a subset's evenly spread DNA. Profiled with immunoSEQ multiplex PCR; TCRdb holds only in-frame clones, not every one. Of some 2,000,000 clones in the sample, 95% are singletons; the top ten hold approximately 0.13%. The sample originates from a study of shared clonotypes between healthy human individuals. Overall study findings and caveats: Sampling involved blood alone; tissue repertoires likely differ.

CD4+ cells were split into CD45RA+ naive and CD45RA-negative memory subsets. The chain employs TRBV5-1 and TRBJ2-3; D unresolved. Specimen: naive CD4+ T cells sorted from blood. Subset meaning: CD45RA+ positively selected. The sequence was obtained from a man between 18 and 35 years old in good health. This chain's CDR3 is CASSRTLAGTDTQYF. The CDR3 DNA reads as TGCGCCAGCAGCAGGACCCTTGCAGGCACAGATACGCAGTATTTT.